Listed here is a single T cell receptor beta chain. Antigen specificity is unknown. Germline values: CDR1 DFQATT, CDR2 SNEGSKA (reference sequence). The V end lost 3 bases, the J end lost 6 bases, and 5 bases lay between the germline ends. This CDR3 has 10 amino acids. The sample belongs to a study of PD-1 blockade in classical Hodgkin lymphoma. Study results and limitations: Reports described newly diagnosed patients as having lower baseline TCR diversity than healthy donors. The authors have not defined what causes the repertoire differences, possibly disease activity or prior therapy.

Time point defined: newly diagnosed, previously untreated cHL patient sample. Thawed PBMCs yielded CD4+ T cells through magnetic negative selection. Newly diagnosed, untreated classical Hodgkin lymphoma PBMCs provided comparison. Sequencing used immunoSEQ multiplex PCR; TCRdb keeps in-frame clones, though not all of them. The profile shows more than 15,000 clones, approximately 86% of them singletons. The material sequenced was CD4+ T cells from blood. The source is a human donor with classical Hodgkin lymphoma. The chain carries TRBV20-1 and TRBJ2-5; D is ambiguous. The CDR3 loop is CSARVQTQYF. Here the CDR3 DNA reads TGCAGTGCTAGGGTCCAGACCCAGTACTTC.